What follows describes a single T cell receptor beta chain. Germline CDR1 reads MNHEY; CDR2 reads SVGAGI. The CDR3 sequence is 15 residues long. The germline V and J ends were trimmed by 2 bases and 0 bases, with 10 bases remaining between them. Per the original data handling: The assay estimated nucleated cells by amplifying reference gene primers. Assay: immunoSEQ multiplex PCR; the TCRdb copy retains only in-frame clones and omits some. That table is the source of V, J and clone size, and D and trimming were worked out from the DNA. Here the sample spans approximately 280,000 clones, around 88% being singletons. These data originate in a study of blood T cell repertoires in COVID-19. Study details: From T cells, B-cell-depleted T cells, or PBMCs came the material, which was cDNA or gDNA.

The material sequenced was peripheral blood. V is TRBV6-5 and J is TRBJ1-2, with D unresolved. This TCR came from a man between 35 and 55 years old with acute or convalescent COVID-19. CDR3 residues: CASSYEAGANYGYTF. CDR3 DNA sequence: TGTGCCAGCAGTTACGAGGCGGGAGCTAACTATGGCTACACCTTC.